These 11 T cell receptor beta chains were all obtained from the same sample, sequenced in a study of Siglec-9 on CD8 T cells in melanoma. The protocol was immunoSEQ multiplex PCR, while the TCRdb copy is restricted to in-frame clones and leaves out a portion. The sample carries about 36,000 clones, around 81% recorded once. The sample consisted of Siglec-9- CD8+ T cells sorted from blood. The receptor source for this set is a human donor in good health.

The genes are TRBV6-5 and TRBJ2-5; TRBD2 is a possible D gene (5 bases). The CDR3 sequence is 14 residues long. Germline CDR1 is MNHEY and CDR2 is SVGAGI. Trimming cost V 2 bases and J 1 base, with 8 bases left between them. CDR3 in DNA: TGTGCCAGCAGTTACGGTCTAGCCCAAGAGACCCAGTACTTC. This sequence encodes CASSYGLAQETQYF.

V is TRBV7-9 and J is TRBJ2-1; D possibly corresponds to TRBD1 (6 bases). This CDR3 comprises 12 residues. Trimming removed 5 bases from V and 9 bases from J, with 11 bases in between. The germline gives CDR1 SEHNR, CDR2 FQNEAQ (reference sequence). The CDR3 nucleotides read TGTGCCAGCAGCATGGGGACAAGTGAGCAGTTCTTC. The encoded protein is CASSMGTSEQFF.

The CDR3 sequence is CASSWGPTGDWEAQYF. The DNA for the CDR3 is TGTGCCAGCAGCTGGGGCCCAACAGGGGACTGGGAGGCCCAGTACTTC. This chain joins TRBV7-9 and TRBJ2-5; TRBD1 might be the D (7 bases). The V gene lost 4 bases and the J gene lost 9 bases, with 24 bases spanning the gap. This CDR3 is 16 amino acids long. Germline assignment: CDR1 SEHNR and CDR2 FQNEAQ (reference sequence).

This rearrangement joins TRBV15 to TRBJ2-1; 7 nucleotides agree with TRBD2. V shed 9 bases, J shed 6 bases, and the junction held 11 bases outside the gene matches. CDR3 length: 14 residues. Germline V CDR1 and CDR2: LNHNV, YYDKDF (reference sequence). DNA for the CDR3: TGTGCCACGTGTTGCGGGAGTATGATCAATGAGCAGTTCTTC. Translating it yields CATCCGSMINEQFF.

This chain joins TRBV19 and TRBJ2-7; perhaps TRBD2 as D (5 bases). Trimming took off 1 base at V and 4 bases at J, with 20 bases between the two ends. The CDR3 is 17 residues long. CDR1 and CDR2 (germline): LNHDA, SQIVND (reference sequence). The CDR3 sequence is CASSIGEMRERSYEQYF. The CDR3 DNA follows: TGTGCCAGTAGTATAGGAGAGATGAGGGAACGGTCGTACGAGCAGTACTTC.

The table lists this clone with a few counts. This rearrangement joins TRBV5-1 to TRBJ1-2; possibly TRBD1 for D (6 bases). V shed 0 bases and J shed 6 bases, with 12 bases lying between them. CDR1 and CDR2 from the germline V gene are SGHRS and YFSETQ. The CDR3 covers 14 residues. The CDR3 DNA reads as TGCGCCAGCAGCTTGGAATGGGGGGCAAATGGCTACACCTTC. Translating gives CASSLEWGANGYTF. The variable domain in full, with the rest retrieved from reference TRBV5-1 and TRBJ1-2, is KAGVTQTPRYLIKTRGQQVTLSCSPISGHRSVSWYQQTPGQGLQFLFEYFSETQRNKGNFPGRFSGRQFSNSRSEMNVSTLELGDSALYLCASSLEWGANGYTFGSGTRLTVV.

V gene TRBV5-1 combines with J gene TRBJ1-5, with a possible D match to TRBD1 (6 bases). The CDR3 length is 16 residues. Per germline, CDR1 SGHRS and CDR2 YFSETQ. Trimming took 3 bases from V and 4 from J, leaving 17 bases between them. CDR3 sequence reads: CASSSLTGYSNQPQHF. The CDR3 DNA is TGCGCCAGCAGCTCATTAACAGGGTACAGTAATCAGCCCCAGCATTTT.

The rearrangement links TRBV5-4 to TRBJ2-5; D perhaps matches TRBD2 (5 bases). V dropped 4 bases and J dropped 5 bases, with 18 bases sitting between them. The CDR3 has 15 residues. CDR1 and CDR2 (germline): SGHNT, YYREEE (reference sequence). For the CDR3, the DNA is TGTGCCAGCAGCCTTGTACCCGAGGGTCAGGAGACCCAGTACTTC. This encodes CASSLVPEGQETQYF. The full variable domain, in which reference TRBV5-4 and TRBJ2-5 provide the parts outside the CDR3, is ETGVTQSPTHLIKTRGQQVTLRCSSQSGHNTVSWYQQALGQGPQFIFQYYREEENGRGNFPPRFSGLQFPNYSSELNVNALELDDSALYLCASSLVPEGQETQYFGPGTRLLVL.

The genes are TRBV7-6 and TRBJ2-2; D might be TRBD1 (6 bases). Germline assignment: CDR1 SGHVS and CDR2 FNYEAQ. This CDR3 region has 17 residues. Between the trimmed V and J ends, which lost 1 base and 3 bases, there was a span of 15 bases. The CDR3 loop is CASSLGTAGDYTGELFF. CDR3 coding DNA: TGTGCCAGCAGCTTAGGTACCGCAGGGGATTACACCGGGGAGCTGTTTTTT.

This clone was counted once. This sequence joins TRBV6-1 and TRBJ2-1; D not resolved. Deletions cut 2 bases from V and 0 bases from J, with 8 bases between. The CDR3 runs 15 residues. CDR1 MNHNS and CDR2 SASEGT come from the germline V gene. CDR3 in amino acids: CASSEFESSYNEQFF. CDR3 sequence (DNA): TGTGCCAGCAGTGAATTCGAGAGCTCCTACAATGAGCAGTTCTTC.

The gene calls are TRBV27 and TRBJ2-3; TRBD2 agrees at 7 bases. This CDR3 spans 15 amino acids. V lost 3 bases, J lost 6 bases, and 9 bases stayed unmatched. CDR1 MNHEY and CDR2 SMNVEV come from the germline V gene (reference sequence). This chain's CDR3 is CASSFRTAGVDTQYF. In DNA, the CDR3 is TGTGCCAGCAGTTTCAGGACGGCGGGAGTGGATACGCAGTATTTT.